The next 8 T cell receptor beta chains were all read from a single sample in a study of blood T cell repertoires in COVID-19. Sequencing was performed with immunoSEQ multiplex PCR; in TCRdb, only in-frame clones are kept and a portion is missing. This table holds 70,000 to 80,000 clones, approximately 85% found once. Sequencing was performed on peripheral blood. The receptors were gathered from a woman older than 75 with active or convalescent COVID-19.

The gene calls are TRBV5-6 and TRBJ2-3, with TRBD2 as a possible D gene (5 bases). The CDR3 is 15 amino acids. Germline V lookup: CDR1 SGHDT, CDR2 YYEEEE. V was clipped by 4 bases and J by 0 bases, with 12 bases between them. The chain's CDR3 is CASSPSGISTDTQYF. CDR3 nucleotide sequence: TGTGCCAGCAGCCCCAGCGGAATAAGCACAGATACGCAGTATTTT.

This rearrangement joins TRBV7-9 to TRBJ1-2, with 8 positions matching TRBD1. This CDR3 has 17 amino acids. Germline values: CDR1 SEHNR, CDR2 FQNEAQ (reference sequence). The trim removed 3 bases at V and 0 bases at J, leaving 9 bases unmatched. CDR3 bases: TGTGCCAGCAGCTTCCCGGGACAGGTTATAGCTAACTATGGCTACACCTTC. Its protein is CASSFPGQVIANYGYTF.

The rearrangement uses TRBV10-3 and TRBJ2-3; TRBD2 aligns across 15 bases. V gave up 6 bases and J gave up 5 bases; unmatched junction bases: 9. In germline, CDR1 is ENHRY, CDR2 SYGVKD. This CDR3 is 17 amino acids long. CDR3 amino acids: CAISGTSGGFVEDTQYF. As DNA, the CDR3 is TGTGCCATCAGCGGGACTAGCGGGGGGTTCGTGGAAGATACGCAGTATTTT.

The chain employs TRBV2 and TRBJ2-2; 9 positions agree with TRBD2. V shed 2 bases and J 4 bases; nucleotides not matched to a gene: 5. The CDR3 covers 16 residues. From germline, CDR1 is SNHLY and CDR2 FYNNEI. The CDR3 DNA reads as TGTGCCAGCAGTGAAAACCTAGCGGGGCCCACCGGGGAGCTGTTTTTT. Its translation: CASSENLAGPTGELFF.

The chain recombines TRBV10-3 with TRBJ1-2; D possibly corresponds to TRBD1 (5 bases). V lost 5 bases to trimming and J lost 4 bases, with 11 bases between them. This CDR3 comprises 13 residues. Germline lookup yields CDR1 ENHRY and CDR2 SYGVKD. The CDR3 sequence is CAISPDRGYGYTF. Here the CDR3 DNA reads TGTGCCATCAGTCCCGACAGAGGCTATGGCTACACCTTC.

The CDR3 DNA reads TGTGCCAGCAGCGATTCCCCGGGACTAGCGGGGAAAGATACGCAGTATTTT. This sequence encodes CASSDSPGLAGKDTQYF. This chain connects TRBV7-2 to TRBJ2-3; 13 bases are a match to TRBD2. The germline V gene encodes CDR1 SGHTA and CDR2 FQGNSA. The V gene end was trimmed by 5 bases and the J gene end by 5 bases; junction bases not matched to a gene: 10. This CDR3 contains 17 residues.

Written as DNA, the CDR3 is TGTGCCAGCTCAGGCGACAGGTCGAACACCGGGGAGCTGTTTTTT. This translates into CASSGDRSNTGELFF. The V call is TRBV18, the J call TRBJ2-2, with a possible D match to TRBD1 (6 bases). This CDR3 has 15 residues. Germline lookup yields CDR1 KGHSH and CDR2 LQKENI. V gave up 5 bases and J gave up 0 bases, with 10 bases separating them.

This chain links TRBV3-1 (or the pseudogene TRBV3-2) with TRBJ1-3, with D uncertain. V lost 0 bases and J lost 11, with 17 bases in between. Germline CDR1 reads LGHDT; CDR2 reads YNNKEL (reference sequence). The CDR3 has 15 residues. This chain's CDR3 is CASSQDSVLGRSIYF. For the CDR3, the DNA is TGTGCCAGCAGCCAAGATTCGGTGCTAGGAAGGTCCATATATTTT.